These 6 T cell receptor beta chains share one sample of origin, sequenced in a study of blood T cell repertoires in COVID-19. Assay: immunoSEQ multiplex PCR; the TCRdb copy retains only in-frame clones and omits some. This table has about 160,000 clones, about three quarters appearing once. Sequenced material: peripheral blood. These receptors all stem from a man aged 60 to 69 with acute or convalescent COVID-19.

CDR3 DNA sequence: TGTGCCACCATGCAACAGGGCCATAATGGCTACACCTTC. Protein product: CATMQQGHNGYTF. The rearrangement uses TRBV6-1 and TRBJ1-2, with D maybe TRBD1 (6 bases). Trimming left V 10 bases short and J 6 bases short, with 18 bases between. This CDR3 comprises 13 residues. The germline V gene has CDR1 MNHNS and CDR2 SASEGT.

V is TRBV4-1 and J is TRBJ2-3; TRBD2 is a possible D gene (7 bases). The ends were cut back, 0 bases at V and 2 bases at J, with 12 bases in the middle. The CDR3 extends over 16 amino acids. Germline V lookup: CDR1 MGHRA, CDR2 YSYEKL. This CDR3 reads CASSQDLAGATDTQYF. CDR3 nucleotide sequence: TGCGCCAGCAGCCAAGATCTCGCGGGGGCCACAGATACGCAGTATTTT.

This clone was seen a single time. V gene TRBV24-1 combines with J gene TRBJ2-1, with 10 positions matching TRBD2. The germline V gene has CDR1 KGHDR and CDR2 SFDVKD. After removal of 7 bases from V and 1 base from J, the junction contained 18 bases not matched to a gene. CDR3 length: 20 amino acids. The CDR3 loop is CATRGPRVAGGRTSYNEQFF. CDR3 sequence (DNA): TGTGCCACCAGGGGACCCCGGGTAGCGGGGGGACGTACTTCCTACAATGAGCAGTTCTTC.

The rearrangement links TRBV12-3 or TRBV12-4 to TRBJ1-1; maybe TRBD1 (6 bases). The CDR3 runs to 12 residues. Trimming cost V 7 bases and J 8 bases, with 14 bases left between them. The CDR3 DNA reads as TGTGCCAGCACCCATAATGGACAGGAAGCTTTCTTT. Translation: CASTHNGQEAFF.

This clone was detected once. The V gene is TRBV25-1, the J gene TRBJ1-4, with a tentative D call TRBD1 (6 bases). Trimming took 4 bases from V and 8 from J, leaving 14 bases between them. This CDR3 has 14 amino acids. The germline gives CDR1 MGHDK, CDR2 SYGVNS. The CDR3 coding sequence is TGTGCCAGCAGTGGGACAGACCTTGGGGAAAAACTGTTTTTT. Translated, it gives CASSGTDLGEKLFF.

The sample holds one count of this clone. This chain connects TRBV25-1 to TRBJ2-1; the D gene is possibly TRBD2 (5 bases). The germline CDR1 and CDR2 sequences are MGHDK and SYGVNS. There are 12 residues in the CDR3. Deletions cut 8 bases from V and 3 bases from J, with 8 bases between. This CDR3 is CASCRGYNEQFF. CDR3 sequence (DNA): TGTGCCAGCTGCCGGGGCTACAATGAGCAGTTCTTC.